This T cell receptor beta chain was sequenced during a study of vaccination effects on CD4 cells after COVID-19. On the study more broadly: The post-vaccine samples were taken, at the median, 72 days after the second dose. Wells of more than 1.5 million PBMC each were grown with approximately 10 IU/ml IL-2 and approximately 10 ug/ml peptides.

Comments on this clone: Antigen: not known.

The CDR3 is made up of 16 amino acids. The V gene's germline CDR1 is SGHRS and CDR2 YFSETQ. Trimming removed 1 base from V and 6 bases from J; junction bases left unmatched: 7. The culture ran for approximately nine days before CD4+ T cells were isolated. Vaccination of participants consisted of two doses of either the BNT162b2 or mRNA-1273 vaccine. The healthy vaccine recipients, who had no prior SARS-CoV-2 infection, showed negative nucleocapsid antibodies. This table comes from immunoSEQ multiplex PCR, and its TCRdb copy is limited to in-frame clones, with some not included. The table lists roughly 30,000 clones, about 74% of them singletons. Broader study findings: Convalescent patients were few in the study, and early post-infection timepoints were absent.

V usage is TRBV5-1 and J usage is TRBJ2-3; 11 positions agree with TRBD2. The TCR sequence derives from a human donor who received a COVID-19 vaccine. Sample: CD4+ T cells from PBMCs cultured without peptide, taken after COVID-19 vaccination. The CDR3 spells CASSLPSGGSGDTQYF. The CDR3 DNA is TGCGCCAGCAGCTTGCCTAGCGGGGGGTCCGGGGATACGCAGTATTTT. Based on the CDR3 plus reference TRBV5-1 and TRBJ2-3, the full variable domain is KAGVTQTPRYLIKTRGQQVTLSCSPISGHRSVSWYQQTPGQGLQFLFEYFSETQRNKGNFPGRFSGRQFSNSRSEMNVSTLELGDSALYLCASSLPSGGSGDTQYFGPGTRLTVL.